Here is one TCR beta chain with its context. Antigen unknown. Germline V gene lookup returns CDR1 MNHEY and CDR2 SMNVEV (reference sequence). This CDR3 is 15 amino acids long. One tube held mixed TRB-A and TRB-B primer pools for touch-down PCR. For each CDR3 protein, TCRdb gives one entry from its re-call of the multiplex PCR reads, without DNA. The sample is made up of over 5,500 distinct CDR3 sequences, and the top ten hold more than 4% of it. Some 38,000 genome equivalents of blood DNA were amplified for TRB. The sample is drawn from a study of T cell clusters in autoimmune cytopenias. Study results and caveats: TRB repertoire shifts in secondary cytopenia and chronic lymphocytic leukemia mostly reflected lymphoma, not autoimmunity.

This same sample was also taken into another study, of T cell repertoires in aging, cancer and after chemotherapy. That work contributes: The whole study produced a dataset of around 9 million TCR reads. Compared with age-matched healthy donors, untreated hematological or solid cancer patients showed higher blood TCR clonality.

The sequence derives from a human donor in good health. Material for sequencing was peripheral blood. This chain uses TRBV27 with TRBJ1-2; the TRBD1 assignment by TCRdb is unverifiable without DNA. CDR3 protein: CASSPRTGLHYGYTF.